This is a list of T cell receptor beta chains from one sample in a study of beta chain features in type 1 diabetes. Measured with immunoSEQ multiplex PCR; TCRdb has only the in-frame clones, and not every one. The table records 400,000 or so clones, around 12% of them present only once. Source material: naive CD4+ T cells from blood. Every receptor here comes from a woman between 18 and 30 years old with type 1 diabetes. Each CDR3 is given with its conserved first and last residue. Fields, in order: D gene, V gene, J gene, clone size, CDR3 protein, CDR3 DNA. D genes are given only for firm matches. The size field is filled for only some rows; it gives once, few, many or a size class.

D: TRBD1
V: TRBV5-1
J: TRBJ1-2
size: -
CDR3: CASSTDRGHGYTF
DNA: TGCGCCAGCAGCACGGACAGGGGTCATGGCTACACCTTC

D: -
V: TRBV10-3
J: TRBJ2-2
size: -
CDR3: CAIKSRENTGELFF
DNA: TGTGCCATAAAAAGCAGGGAGAACACCGGGGAGCTGTTTTTT

D: -
V: TRBV14
J: TRBJ2-3
size: few
CDR3: CASSQMPGTTDTQYF
DNA: TGTGCCAGCAGCCAGATGCCCGGTACCACAGATACGCAGTATTTT

D: -
V: TRBV5-1
J: TRBJ1-6
size: few
CDR3: CASSYETGPLHF
DNA: TGCGCCAGCAGCTACGAAACAGGGCCCCTCCACTTT

D: TRBD1
V: TRBV5-1
J: TRBJ1-6
size: few
CDR3: CASSLGQGRNSPLHF
DNA: TGCGCCAGCAGCTTGGGACAGGGGCGGAATTCACCCCTCCACTTT

D: TRBD1
V: TRBV4-3
J: TRBJ2-7
size: -
CDR3: CASSQGDRRAYEQYF
DNA: TGCGCCAGCAGCCAAGGGGACAGGAGGGCCTACGAGCAGTACTTC

D: -
V: TRBV11-3
J: TRBJ2-4
size: -
CDR3: CASSLSNSAKNIQYF
DNA: TGTGCCAGCAGCTTATCTAATTCAGCCAAAAACATTCAGTACTTC

D: -
V: TRBV7-9
J: TRBJ2-5
size: -
CDR3: CASSRYRDNYNQETQYF
DNA: TGTGCCAGCAGCCGTTACCGGGACAACTACAATCAAGAGACCCAGTACTTC

D: -
V: TRBV15
J: TRBJ2-7
size: few
CDR3: CATSPGLSYEQYF
DNA: TGTGCCACCAGTCCGGGACTTTCCTACGAGCAGTACTTC

D: -
V: TRBV9
J: TRBJ2-1
size: -
CDR3: CASSTGGLNEQFF
DNA: TGTGCCAGCAGCACCGGGGGGCTCAATGAGCAGTTCTTC

D: TRBD2
V: TRBV30
J: TRBJ2-7
size: few
CDR3: CAWNAARTSGATSSYEQYF
DNA: TGTGCCTGGAATGCCGCCCGGACTAGCGGGGCAACATCCTCCTACGAGCAGTACTTC

D: TRBD1
V: TRBV27
J: TRBJ2-7
size: -
CDR3: CASRPYRGRGYEQYF
DNA: TGTGCCAGCCGCCCTTACAGGGGGCGGGGGTACGAGCAGTACTTC

D: -
V: TRBV4-2
J: TRBJ2-1
size: -
CDR3: CASSRGKSSEQFF
DNA: TGTGCCAGCAGCCGAGGGAAGTCGAGTGAGCAGTTCTTC

D: -
V: TRBV10-3
J: TRBJ2-7
size: -
CDR3: CAISGFEAYEQYF
DNA: TGTGCCATCAGTGGGTTCGAGGCCTACGAGCAGTACTTC

D: -
V: TRBV20-1
J: TRBJ2-1
size: -
CDR3: CSASNNEQFF
DNA: TGCAGTGCTAGTAATAATGAGCAGTTCTTC